A selection of T cell receptor beta chains follows, all from one sample in a study of cytomegalovirus exposure and HLA in healthy donors. Assay used: immunoSEQ multiplex PCR; TCRdb lists only in-frame clones, some missing. The table records around 180,000 clones, approximately 84% of them present only once. The sequenced sample consisted of PBMCs. The receptor set was obtained from a boy younger than 18 in good health and CMV-seronegative. The CDR3 runs from the conserved cysteine through the conserved F or W. D genes are given only for firm matches.

d_call j_call v_call cdr3_aa
- TRBJ2-7 TRBV7-2 CASSLGRAYEQYF
- TRBJ1-2 TRBV7-2 CASSPAGRFGYTF
TRBD2 TRBJ2-1 TRBV7-9 CASSLRVGLANEQFF
TRBD1 TRBJ1-2 TRBV28 CASSWTGATANYGYTF
- TRBJ2-2 TRBV7-2 CASSLTANTGELFF
TRBD2 TRBJ2-5 TRBV6-5 CASKNMRGLLKTQYF
TRBD1 TRBJ2-5 TRBV6-1 CASSEDRAQETQYF
- TRBJ1-3 TRBV5-1 CASSGGLEFPGNTIYF
TRBD2 TRBJ2-3 TRBV7-3 CASSELAGGHLTDTQYF
- TRBJ2-7 TRBV29-1 CSVSTGVTYEQYF